The rows below give T cell receptor beta chains drawn from one sample of a study of OX40 agonist ivuxolimab in advanced cancers. Produced via immunoSEQ multiplex PCR; TCRdb's table is partial and in-frame only. There are around 41,000 clones in the sample; about 90% occur only once, and approximately 6% lies in the top ten. The specimen was CD4+ or CD8+ T cells sorted from blood, collected in a trial of the OX40 agonist ivuxolimab. These receptors originate from an adult with an advanced solid tumor such as melanoma, head and neck, liver or kidney cancer. Both conserved end residues are part of each CDR3. D genes are given only for firm matches. Clone size is stated in some rows and not others, as once, few, many or a class when expanded.

v_gene,d_gene,j_gene,abundance,CDR3aa,CDR3nt
TRBV12-2,-,TRBJ2-7,-,CASRLASHLEQHF,TGTGCAAGTCGCTTAGCCTCCCACTTGGAGCAGCACTTC
TRBV4-1,-,TRBJ2-3,-,CASSQRGWDTQYF,TGCGCCAGCAGCCAGAGGGGTTGGGATACGCAGTATTTT
TRBV19,TRBD1,TRBJ1-5,-,CASSARQGVVGQPQHF,TGTGCCAGTAGTGCCCGACAGGGGGTAGTAGGTCAGCCCCAGCATTTT
TRBV15,-,TRBJ1-1,-,CATSRDRSTEAFF,TGTGCCACCAGCAGAGATCGTAGCACTGAAGCTTTCTTT
TRBV10-2,TRBD2,TRBJ2-1,-,CASSETSGRVVDNEQFF,TGCGCCAGCAGTGAGACTAGCGGGAGGGTTGTCGACAATGAGCAGTTCTTC
TRBV19,-,TRBJ2-7,-,CASSSGSYEQYF,TGTGCCAGTAGTAGCGGGTCCTACGAGCAGTACTTC
TRBV6-5,-,TRBJ2-7,-,CASSRQSSYEQYF,TGTGCCAGCAGCCGACAGAGCTCCTACGAGCAGTACTTC
TRBV5-1,TRBD2,TRBJ2-3,-,CASSSGLAGGFLTDTQYF,TGCGCCAGCAGCTCGGGACTAGCGGGAGGGTTCCTCACAGATACGCAGTATTTT
TRBV19,TRBD1,TRBJ1-5,-,CASSIDGPGQGATQPQHF,TGTGCCAGTAGTATCGACGGGCCGGGACAGGGGGCTACTCAGCCCCAGCATTTT
TRBV30,-,TRBJ2-7,-,CAWSKSGNHEQYF,TGTGCCTGGAGTAAGTCGGGGAACCACGAGCAGTACTTC
TRBV7-2,-,TRBJ1-1,once,CASSYTRNTEAFF,TGTGCCAGCAGCTACACAAGGAACACTGAAGCTTTCTTT
TRBV5-1,TRBD2,TRBJ2-1,-,CASQREGLNEQFF,TGCGCCAGCCAGCGGGAGGGCCTTAATGAGCAGTTCTTC
TRBV5-1,-,TRBJ2-2,-,CASVDTGKNTGELFF,TGCGCCAGCGTGGATACAGGAAAGAACACCGGGGAGCTGTTTTTT
TRBV28,TRBD1,TRBJ1-2,-,CASSISTGVRYGYTF,TGTGCCAGCAGTATATCGACAGGGGTACGTTATGGCTACACCTTC
TRBV10-3,TRBD1,TRBJ1-3,-,CATEGQGVSGNTIYF,TGTGCCACCGAGGGACAGGGGGTATCAGGAAACACCATATATTTT
TRBV25-1,-,TRBJ1-1,-,CASSEWAGAGEAFF,TGTGCCAGCAGTGAATGGGCTGGGGCGGGGGAAGCTTTCTTT
TRBV5-6,-,TRBJ2-3,few,CASSLLGSSTDTQYF,TGTGCCAGCAGCTTGTTAGGATCTAGCACAGATACGCAGTATTTT
TRBV10-3,TRBD1,TRBJ1-2,-,CAISESVPRQGTVNYGYTF,TGTGCCATCAGTGAGTCTGTTCCGAGACAGGGGACCGTTAACTATGGCTACACCTTC
TRBV28,TRBD2,TRBJ2-2,few,CASSLFDLAGGPGELFF,TGTGCCAGCAGTTTATTCGATCTAGCGGGAGGGCCCGGGGAGCTGTTTTTT
TRBV2,-,TRBJ1-5,-,CASSEQGSKNQPQHF,TGTGCCAGCAGTGAACAAGGGAGTAAGAATCAGCCCCAGCATTTT
TRBV29-1,-,TRBJ2-7,-,CSVGRNVLGEQYF,TGCAGCGTTGGGCGGAATGTTTTGGGGGAGCAGTACTTC
TRBV6-1,-,TRBJ1-1,-,CASSRNTEAFF,TGTGCCAGCAGTCGGAACACTGAAGCTTTCTTT
TRBV19,-,TRBJ1-1,-,CASSTLNTEAFF,TGTGCCAGTAGTACCTTGAACACTGAAGCTTTCTTT
TRBV5-1,-,TRBJ1-4,-,CASSSGGWAINEKLFF,TGCGCCAGCAGCTCTGGCGGTTGGGCCATTAATGAAAAACTGTTTTTT
TRBV5-6,-,TRBJ1-5,-,CASSSWGLSNQPQHF,TGTGCCAGCAGCTCCTGGGGACTTAGCAATCAGCCCCAGCATTTT
TRBV27,-,TRBJ1-5,-,CASSSWDQPQHF,TGTGCCAGCAGTTCTTGGGATCAGCCCCAGCATTTT
TRBV4-1,-,TRBJ1-4,-,CASSQDGGGGEKLFF,TGCGCCAGCAGCCAAGATGGAGGGGGAGGGGAAAAACTGTTTTTT
TRBV7-2,-,TRBJ2-7,-,CASSLVGREQYF,TGTGCCAGCAGCTTAGTCGGGCGCGAGCAGTACTTC